This paragraph covers one T cell receptor (beta chain) sequence. An expansion of CD8+CD57+ cells by flow cytometry had been shown in patients chosen for sequencing. This CDR3 region has 13 residues. J gave up 5 bases and V 4 bases, and 3 bases lay outside the gene matches. Per germline, CDR1 KGHDR and CDR2 SFDVKD. This record comes from a study of CD8+CD57+ T cells in acquired aplastic anemia. Genomic DNA acted as the template from which TCR beta VDJ combination and CDR3 sequence profiling were carried out. One entry per CDR3 protein results from TCRdb running MiXCR on the reads. The sample has roughly 160,000 distinct CDR3 sequences, around 48% seen once; the top ten hold approximately 3%.

This chain uses TRBV24-1 with TRBJ2-5; 7 bases agree with TRBD1. Sequenced material: sorted CD4+, CD8+, or CD8+CD57+ T cells (not recorded which) from PBMCs. This TCR was sampled from a human donor with aplastic anemia. This CDR3 is CATSDRDSETQYF. CDR3 sequence (DNA): TGTGCCACCAGTGACCGGGACAGCGAGACCCAGTACTTC.